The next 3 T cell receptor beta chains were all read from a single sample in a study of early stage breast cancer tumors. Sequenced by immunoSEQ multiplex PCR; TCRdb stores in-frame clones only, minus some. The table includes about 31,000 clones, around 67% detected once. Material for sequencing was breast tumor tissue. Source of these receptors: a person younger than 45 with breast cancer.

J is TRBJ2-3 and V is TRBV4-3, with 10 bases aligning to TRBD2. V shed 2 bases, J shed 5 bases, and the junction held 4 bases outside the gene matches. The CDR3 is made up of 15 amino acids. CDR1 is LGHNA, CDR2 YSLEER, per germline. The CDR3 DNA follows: TGCGCCAGCAGCCAACTAGCGGGAGCGGGAGATACGCAGTATTTT. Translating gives CASSQLAGAGDTQYF.

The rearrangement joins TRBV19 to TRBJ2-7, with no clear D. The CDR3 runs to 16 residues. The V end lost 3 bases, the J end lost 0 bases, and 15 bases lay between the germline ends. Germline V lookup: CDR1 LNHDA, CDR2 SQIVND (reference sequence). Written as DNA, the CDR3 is TGTGCCAGTAGTATCTCTGGGCGGAGAAGCTCCTACGAGCAGTACTTC. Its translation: CASSISGRRSSYEQYF.

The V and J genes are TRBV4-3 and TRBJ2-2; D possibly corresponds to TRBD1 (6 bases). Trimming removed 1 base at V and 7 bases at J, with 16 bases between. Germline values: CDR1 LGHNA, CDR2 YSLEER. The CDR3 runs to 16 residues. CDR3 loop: CASSQGPGGAIGELFF. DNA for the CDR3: TGCGCCAGCAGCCAAGGTCCTGGGGGCGCAATCGGGGAGCTGTTTTTT.